The TCR beta chain under discussion was sequenced for a study of T cells in Graves' hyperthyroidism and ophthalmopathy. Study-wide results and limits: In blood, most of the thyroid clonotypes expanded above 0.001 were also present. The authors' 13 V-J model separated ophthalmopathy from stable hyperthyroidism.

This CDR3 is 15 amino acids long. With V trimmed by 0 bases and J by 8 bases, 9 bases remained unmatched. Germline CDR1 is MGHDK and CDR2 is SYGVNS. Note on this clonotype: The antigen remains undetermined.

Amplification yielded TCR beta CDR3 regions, with RNA transcripts as the source. The study used the HTBI primer set for a first-round RT-PCR of the TCR CDR3. TCRdb itself ran the multiplex PCR reads through MiXCR, one entry per CDR3 protein. Altogether 37,000 or so distinct CDR3 sequences are present, 52% being singletons, with the ten largest covering under 20%. Exclusion followed for patients with uncontrolled infection, other autoimmune disease, pregnancy or lactation. Each diagnosis was grounded in clinical symptoms, serum thyroxine and TRAb, thyroid ultrasound, and orbital computed tomography. Input material: blood. The receptor was derived from a man between 35 and 55 years old with Graves' ophthalmopathy. The chain recombines TRBV25-1 with TRBJ1-2; TRBD1 matches 7 bases. CDR3 region: CASSEYKRDSFGYTF. In nucleotides, the CDR3 is TGTGCCAGCAGTGAATATAAAAGGGACAGCTTCGGCTACACCTTC.